These 25 T cell receptor beta chains share one sample of origin, sequenced in a study of CD8+CD57+ T cells in acquired aplastic anemia. Genomic DNA, the template, was used for profiling of the TCR beta VDJ and CDR3. TCRdb used MiXCR to reprocess the reads, holding one entry per CDR3 protein. Among under 250,000 distinct CDR3 sequences, 30% to 35% were seen once, and the ten largest hold roughly 1.1%. The sequenced sample was sorted CD4+, CD8+, or CD8+CD57+ T cells (not recorded which) from PBMCs. These receptors all stem from a human donor in good health, serving as a control.

About this clonotype itself: A much bigger clone sits one base away, suggesting this may be a read error. The J gene is TRBJ2-1, the V gene TRBV6-4; TRBD2 aligns across 9 bases. CDR1 and CDR2 from the germline V gene are MRHNA and SNTAGT. CDR3 length equals 15 residues. The CDR3 DNA reads as TGTGCCAGCAGTGACTCTGGGACTAGCACGAATGAGCAGCTCTTC. This encodes CASSDSGTSTNEQLF.

This clonotype appeared many times. The chain uses TRBV2 and TRBJ2-2, with 9 bases fitting TRBD1. The germline V gene encodes CDR1 SNHLY and CDR2 FYNNEI. Trimming removed 7 bases from V and 5 bases from J; junction bases left unmatched: 5. This CDR3 contains 14 residues. CDR3 loop: CASKPGQGTGELFF. CDR3 in DNA: TGTGCCAGCAAGCCGGGACAGGGTACCGGGGAGCTGTTTTTT.

This clonotype was detected many times. The rearrangement uses TRBV24-1 and TRBJ2-5; TRBD2 might be the D (6 bases). Per the germline V gene, CDR1 is KGHDR and CDR2 is SFDVKD. V was shortened by 4 bases and J by 5 bases, with 13 bases between the two germline ends. The CDR3 consists of 14 residues. The DNA for the CDR3 is TGTGCCACCAGTGACTCGACGGCGGGGGAGACCCAGTACTTC. Its translation: CATSDSTAGETQYF.

The chain has TRBV15 and TRBJ1-5; 7 bases align to TRBD1. Losses at the gene ends were 0 bases for V and 6 bases for J; bases not matched to a gene: 2. The germline V gene encodes CDR1 LNHNV and CDR2 YYDKDF (reference sequence). This CDR3 contains 14 residues. The CDR3 reads CATSREQGIQPQHF. The CDR3 coding sequence is TGTGCCACCAGCAGAGAACAGGGGATTCAGCCCCAGCATTTT.

The chain combines TRBV5-1 with TRBJ1-4; the D gene is possibly TRBD1 (5 bases). The CDR3 length is 16 residues. Trimming took off 3 bases at V and 10 bases at J, with 22 bases between the two ends. CDR1 is SGHRS, CDR2 YFSETQ, per germline. The CDR3 DNA follows: TGCGCCAGCAGCTGGTGGGACGGAAACCTTCATGGAAAACTGTTTTTT. This translates into CASSWWDGNLHGKLFF.

At least ten counts were recorded for this clonotype. This chain uses TRBV10-3 with TRBJ1-2, with 8 bases fitting TRBD1. The V segment lost 3 bases and the J segment 7 bases; nucleotides outside the gene matches: 7. The CDR3 is made up of 14 amino acids. Germline V gene data show CDR1 as ENHRY and CDR2 as SYGVKD. CDR3 sequence reads: CAISETQGAGGYTF. The CDR3 nucleotides are TGTGCCATCAGTGAAACGCAGGGGGCTGGTGGCTACACCTTC.

Many counts were recorded for this clonotype. The V gene is TRBV10-3, the J gene TRBJ2-7; TRBD2 aligns across 10 bases. This CDR3 region has 19 residues. Germline-derived CDR1 and CDR2 are ENHRY and SYGVKD. V dropped 6 bases and J dropped 0; count of bases not matched to a gene: 17. The CDR3 protein is CAISTLPRLAGSFSYEQYF. The CDR3 nucleotides read TGTGCCATCAGCACACTCCCGCGACTAGCGGGTTCCTTCTCCTACGAGCAGTACTTC.

This clonotype came up a few times. The V call is TRBV6-1, the J call TRBJ1-1, with TRBD1 as a possible D gene (5 bases). V was trimmed by 4 bases and J by 1 base, leaving 7 bases between them. Germline CDR1 reads MNHNS; CDR2 reads SASEGT. The CDR3 length is 13 residues. The chain's CDR3 is CASSGQWNTEAFF. The CDR3 DNA sequence: TGTGCCAGCAGTGGACAGTGGAACACTGAAGCTTTCTTT.

This chain connects TRBV6-5 to TRBJ2-5, with 11 bases lining up with TRBD1. V lost 4 bases and J lost 2; bases outside the gene matches: 3. This CDR3 has 15 residues. CDR1 is MNHEY, CDR2 SVGAGI, per germline. The CDR3 DNA reads TGTGCCAGCAGTTTCCGGGACAGGGGGCAAGAGACCCAGTACTTC. Translating gives CASSFRDRGQETQYF.

This sequence joins TRBV18 and TRBJ2-1, with D perhaps matching TRBD1 (5 bases). Trimming cost V 2 bases and J 6 bases, with 17 bases left between them. The germline V gene has CDR1 KGHSH and CDR2 LQKENI. The CDR3 has 16 residues. The CDR3 spells CASSPRPQGTPNEQFF. The CDR3 DNA sequence: TGTGCCAGCTCACCAAGGCCGCAGGGAACCCCCAATGAGCAGTTCTTC.

This clonotype was counted many times. This chain links TRBV10-3 with TRBJ2-7; 7 nucleotides line up with TRBD2. The germline gives CDR1 ENHRY, CDR2 SYGVKD. The CDR3 runs 16 residues. V lost 4 bases, J lost 0 bases, and 9 bases stayed unmatched. The DNA of the CDR3 is TGTGCCATCAGTGGCGGACCTAGCGGAGGCTCCTACGAGCAGTACTTC. Amino acids: CAISGGPSGGSYEQYF.

The chain has TRBV10-3 and TRBJ2-3; perhaps TRBD1 as D (5 bases). The CDR3 has 14 amino acids. V was cut by 5 bases and J by 3 bases, with 12 bases left in between. CDR1 is ENHRY and CDR2 is SYGVKD in the germline V gene. CDR3 DNA: TGTGCCATCAGTCAGGGATTAGGGACAGATACGCAGTATTTT. Translated, it gives CAISQGLGTDTQYF.

This clonotype was recorded once. The rearrangement joins TRBV6-5 to TRBJ2-7; possible D gene TRBD1, 5 bases. CDR1 is MNHEY, CDR2 SVGAGI, per germline. The CDR3 loop spans 14 amino acids. V gave up 2 bases and J gave up 4 bases, with 12 bases separating them. DNA for the CDR3: TGTGCCAGCAGTTACACAGGCGCTGGTTACGAGCAGTACTTC. It codes for CASSYTGAGYEQYF.

This clonotype was counted at least ten times. The chain is built from TRBV9 and TRBJ2-1, with 8 bases identical to TRBD1. Germline V gene lookup returns CDR1 SGDLS and CDR2 YYNGEE. The trim removed 2 bases at V and 5 bases at J, leaving 12 bases unmatched. The CDR3 spans 17 residues. Written as DNA, the CDR3 is TGTGCCAGCAGCGTCCGCGGCGGGTGGACAGGGAACAATGAGCAGTTCTTC. Its translation: CASSVRGGWTGNNEQFF.

This clonotype was found a few times. This sequence joins TRBV5-1 and TRBJ1-1; D is uncertain. The CDR3 is 14 amino acids. V dropped 0 bases and J dropped 2 bases, with 8 bases sitting between them. The V gene's germline CDR1 is SGHRS and CDR2 YFSETQ. CDR3 DNA sequence: TGCGCCAGCAGCTTGGCTCCGATTAACACTGAAGCTTTCTTT. Protein sequence: CASSLAPINTEAFF.

This clonotype has a single count. This chain joins TRBV19 and TRBJ2-3; D gene unclear. Trimming shortened V by 5 bases and J by 1 base, and 10 bases separated the two germline ends. The CDR3 extends over 14 amino acids. The germline V gene has CDR1 LNHDA and CDR2 SQIVND (reference sequence). The CDR3 reads CASSVAVGTDTQYF. The CDR3 nucleotides are TGTGCCAGTAGTGTCGCAGTAGGCACAGATACGCAGTATTTT.

Details on this clonotype: At one end the junction does not follow the germline gene, possibly because of a read error. The chain recombines TRBV20-1 with TRBJ1-1; D remains ambiguous. CDR3 length: 11 amino acids. The germline V gene has CDR1 DFQATT and CDR2 SNEGSKA (reference sequence). The CDR3 spells CSAGKRTGAFF. The CDR3 DNA is TGCAGTGCTGGGAAGAGGACTGGAGCTTTCTTT.

The table lists this clonotype with many counts. V gene TRBV24-1 combines with J gene TRBJ2-1; perhaps TRBD1 as D (5 bases). Trimming left V 2 bases short and J 8 bases short, with 18 bases between. The CDR3 is 16 amino acids. Germline CDR1 and CDR2: KGHDR and SFDVKD. CDR3 DNA: TGTGCCACCAGTGATTATGGGGCGTCTTTGACGGATGAGCAGTTCTTC. This translates into CATSDYGASLTDEQFF.

This clonotype was seen only a few times. V and J are TRBV12-3 or TRBV12-4 and TRBJ2-7; 9 positions agree with TRBD1. This CDR3 contains 15 residues. Losses at the gene ends were 5 bases for V and 2 bases for J; bases not matched to a gene: 7. In nucleotides, the CDR3 is TGTGCCAGCAGTCCCTCCGGGACAGGGACCTACGAGCAGTACTTC. This gives the protein CASSPSGTGTYEQYF.

The chain has TRBV20-1 and TRBJ2-2, with D perhaps matching TRBD1 (6 bases). V gave up 0 bases and J gave up 3 bases, with 11 bases separating them. Germline loops: CDR1 DFQATT, CDR2 SNEGSKA (reference sequence). This CDR3 is 15 amino acids long. CDR3 loop: CSARDGRGDTGELFF. The CDR3 nucleotides read TGCAGTGCTAGAGATGGCAGGGGCGACACCGGGGAGCTGTTTTTT.

This clonotype occurred many times. The rearrangement joins TRBV4-1 to TRBJ1-1; D gene ambiguous. There are 12 residues in the CDR3. Germline CDR1 reads MGHRA; CDR2 reads YSYEKL. V was trimmed by 0 bases and J by 3 bases, leaving 2 bases between them. The DNA for the CDR3 is TGCGCCAGCAGCCAAGACGACACTGAAGCTTTCTTT. This translates into CASSQDDTEAFF.

Remarks on this clonotype: It may be a read error: a sequence one base away is much more abundant. The chain combines TRBV12-3 or TRBV12-4 with TRBJ2-1, with a possible D match to TRBD2 (7 bases). This CDR3 region has 13 residues. Trimming cost V 10 bases and J 9 bases, with 19 bases left between them. CDR3 region: CATGGRGKREQFF. CDR3 in DNA: TGTGCCACCGGGGGGCGGGGCAAGCGTGAGCAGTTCTTC.

As concerns this clonotype: Just one base apart from a much larger clone, this may be a read error. CDR3 protein: CASSGTSGSRGEQFF. The CDR3 DNA reads as TGTGCCAGCAGCGGGACTAGCGGGAGTCGGGGTGAGCAGTTCTTC. The gene calls are TRBV7-3 and TRBJ2-1; 14 nucleotides agree with TRBD2. This CDR3 is 15 amino acids long. CDR1 and CDR2 from the germline V gene are SGHTA and FQGTGA. Trimming removed 5 bases from V and 9 bases from J; junction bases left unmatched: 6.

This clonotype was observed at least ten times. This rearrangement joins TRBV29-1 to TRBJ2-3; 9 bases are shared with TRBD2. CDR3 length equals 14 residues. The ends lost 5 bases at V and 5 bases at J; junction bases unmatched: 8. Germline CDR1 and CDR2: SQVTM and ANQGSEA. The DNA of the CDR3 is TGCAGCGTTTCTCCGGGACTAGCAGGAGATACGCAGTATTTT. Protein product: CSVSPGLAGDTQYF.

This clonotype was seen repeatedly, ten times or more. The chain recombines TRBV25-1 with TRBJ2-7, with D perhaps TRBD1 or TRBD2 (5 bases each). V was clipped by 3 bases and J by 5 bases, with 8 bases between them. Germline assignment: CDR1 MGHDK and CDR2 SYGVNS. CDR3 length: 12 amino acids. CDR3 protein: CASSERGDEQYF. Written as DNA, the CDR3 is TGTGCCAGCAGTGAGAGGGGTGACGAGCAGTACTTC.